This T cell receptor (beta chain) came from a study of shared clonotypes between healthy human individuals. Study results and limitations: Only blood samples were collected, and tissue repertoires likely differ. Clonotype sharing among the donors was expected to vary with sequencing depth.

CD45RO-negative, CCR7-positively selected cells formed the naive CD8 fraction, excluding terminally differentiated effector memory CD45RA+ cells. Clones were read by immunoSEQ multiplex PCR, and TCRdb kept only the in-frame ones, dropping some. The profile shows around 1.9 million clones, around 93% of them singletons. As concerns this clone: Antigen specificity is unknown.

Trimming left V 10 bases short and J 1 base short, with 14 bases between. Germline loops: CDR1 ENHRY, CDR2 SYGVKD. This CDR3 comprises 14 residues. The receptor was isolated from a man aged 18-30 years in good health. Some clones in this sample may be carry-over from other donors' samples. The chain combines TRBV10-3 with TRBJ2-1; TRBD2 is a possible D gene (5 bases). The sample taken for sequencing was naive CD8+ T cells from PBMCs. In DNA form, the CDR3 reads TGTGCCACCGGTAGTCGGGAATCCTACAATGAGCAGTTCTTC. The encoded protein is CATGSRESYNEQFF.